This TCR beta chain originates from a study of T cells after posttransplantation cyclophosphamide. Notes on the study in general: Donor CD8+ memory clones often dominated recipient blood repertoires at later times. Blood and skin or GI T cell repertoires showed limited TRB overlap. Recipient CMV seropositivity and CMV reactivation strongly tracked TRB clonality.

The germline V gene encodes CDR1 SNHLY and CDR2 FYNNEI. From its first to its last residue, the CDR3 has 12 amino acids. Sequencing used immunoSEQ multiplex PCR; TCRdb keeps in-frame clones, though not all of them. The sample lists tens of thousands of clones; around 83% were seen once. Of note for this clone: Its antigen is as yet unknown. The limits of the CDR3 on the DNA are not certain, so only TCRdb's listed CDR3 is given.

The clonotype was recovered from a man in his thirties or forties with a blood cancer, CMV-positive, and with a related stem cell donor. The rearrangement joins TRBV2 to TRBJ1-2; the table's D call of TRBD1 was not tested on the DNA. Material for sequencing was PBMCs. CDR3 loop: CASSVGTGADSF.